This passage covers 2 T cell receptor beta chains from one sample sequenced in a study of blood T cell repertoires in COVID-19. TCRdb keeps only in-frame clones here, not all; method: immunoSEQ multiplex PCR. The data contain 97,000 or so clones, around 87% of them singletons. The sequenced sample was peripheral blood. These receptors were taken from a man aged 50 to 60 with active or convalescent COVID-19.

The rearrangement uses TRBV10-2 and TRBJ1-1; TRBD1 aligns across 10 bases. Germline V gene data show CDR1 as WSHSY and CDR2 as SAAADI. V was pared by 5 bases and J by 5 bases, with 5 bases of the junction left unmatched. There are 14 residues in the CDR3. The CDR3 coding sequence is TGCGCCAGCAGTCCAGACAGGGGGCGGACTGAAGCTTTCTTT. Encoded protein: CASSPDRGRTEAFF.

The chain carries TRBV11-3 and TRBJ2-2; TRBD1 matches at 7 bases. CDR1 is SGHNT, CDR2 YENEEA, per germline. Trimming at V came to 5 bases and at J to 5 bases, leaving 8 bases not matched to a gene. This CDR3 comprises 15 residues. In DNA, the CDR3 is TGTGCCAGCAGCCCCCGGGACAGTTGGACCGGGGAGCTGTTTTTT. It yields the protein CASSPRDSWTGELFF.